This entry lists 24 T cell receptor beta chains sequenced from one sample in a study of T-cell reconstitution after alpha-beta-depleted transplantation in children. During its preparation, the TCRbeta library received unique molecular identifiers. TCRdb passed the PCR reads through MiXCR, listing each CDR3 protein once. Of 350,000 to 500,000 distinct CDR3 sequences in the sample, approximately 41% were seen once. The starting material was PBMCs, obtained before TCRalphabeta/CD19-depleted stem cell transplant. These receptors originate from a girl aged 2-9 years with aplastic anemia, due to receive a stem cell transplant.

The V gene is TRBV10-2, the J gene TRBJ2-1, with TRBD2 matching over 9 bases. CDR1 is WSHSY, CDR2 SAAADI, per germline. The junction had 7 bases not matched to a gene; V was cut back by 7 bases and J by 9 bases. The CDR3 is made up of 13 amino acids. In DNA, the CDR3 is TGCGCCAGCACTATAGCGGGAGTGTCTGAGCAGTTCTTC. Translated: CASTIAGVSEQFF.

This clonotype was seen many times. The rearrangement joins TRBV6-5 to TRBJ1-2, with D possibly TRBD1 on 5 matching bases. CDR3 length equals 12 residues. Germline V lookup: CDR1 MNHEY, CDR2 SVGAGI. Trimming stripped 9 bases from V and 8 bases from J, with 16 bases between. In nucleotides, the CDR3 is TGTGCCAGTGGCCCGGGGAGGGGCGGCTACACCTTC. Translating gives CASGPGRGGYTF.

The sample holds a few counts of this clonotype. The chain carries TRBV27 and TRBJ2-7; 8 bases are a match to TRBD1. CDR3 length: 15 residues. J gave up 6 bases and V 5 bases, and 12 bases lay outside the gene matches. Germline V gene lookup returns CDR1 MNHEY and CDR2 SMNVEV (reference sequence). The CDR3 loop reads CASSLLGQGWVEQYF. The CDR3, as DNA: TGTGCCAGCAGTCTCCTCGGACAGGGTTGGGTCGAGCAGTACTTC.

This chain connects TRBV5-1 to TRBJ2-7; 10 bases are shared with TRBD1. Germline loops: CDR1 SGHRS, CDR2 YFSETQ. This CDR3 spans 14 amino acids. V shed 4 bases and J 3 bases; nucleotides not matched to a gene: 4. CDR3 amino acids: CASSAGTGDYEQYF. CDR3 in DNA: TGCGCCAGCAGCGCCGGGACAGGGGACTACGAGCAGTACTTC.

The V and J genes are TRBV11-3 and TRBJ1-6; 9 positions match TRBD1. CDR1 is SGHNT and CDR2 is YENEEA in the germline V gene. V gave up 5 bases and J gave up 10 bases; unmatched junction bases: 6. This CDR3 comprises 14 residues. The CDR3 DNA is TGTGCCAGCAGCCAACAGGGGGCAAAGTCACCCCTCCACTTT. Residues: CASSQQGAKSPLHF.

The chain uses TRBV20-1 and TRBJ2-7; D may be TRBD1 or TRBD2 (5 bases each). The CDR3 loop spans 15 amino acids. The V end was cut by 3 bases, the J end by 5 bases, with 20 bases between. Looked up from germline, CDR1 is DFQATT and CDR2 is SNEGSKA (reference sequence). This CDR3 reads CSASGTRSSGDEQYF. In nucleotides, the CDR3 is TGCAGTGCTAGTGGGACCAGGAGCTCTGGCGACGAGCAGTACTTC.

The V and J genes are TRBV2 and TRBJ1-5, with 7 positions matching TRBD1. After removal of 5 bases from V and 5 bases from J, the junction contained 6 bases not matched to a gene. Per germline, CDR1 SNHLY and CDR2 FYNNEI. This CDR3 has 14 amino acids. Here the CDR3 DNA reads TGTGCCAGCAGTTTCGACAGGGACTATCAGCCCCAGCATTTT. Protein: CASSFDRDYQPQHF.

This clonotype was counted at least ten times. The gene calls are TRBV28 and TRBJ1-1; 8 bases match TRBD1. Germline CDR1 reads MDHEN; CDR2 reads SYDVKM. Germline trimming cut 6 bases from V and 9 bases from J; bases unmatched to any gene: 15. The CDR3 is 15 amino acids. DNA of the CDR3: TGTGCCAGCAGGGGTTACCCAGGGGGCGGACTGCAAGCTTTCTTT. Translating gives CASRGYPGGGLQAFF. Full variable domain (rest looked up from reference TRBV28 and TRBJ1-1): DVKVTQSSRYLVKRTGEKVFLECVQDMDHENMFWYRQDPGLGLRLIYFSYDVKMKEKGDIPEGYSVSREKKERFSLILESASTNQTSMYLCASRGYPGGGLQAFFGQGTRLTVV.

This clonotype came up a few times. The CDR3 loop is CASSPIGLAGRDTQYF. The CDR3 DNA reads TGTGCCAGCAGTCCCATTGGACTAGCGGGTAGGGATACGCAGTATTTT. V and J are TRBV27 and TRBJ2-3, with 11 bases that match TRBD2. This CDR3 spans 16 amino acids. The V segment lost 5 bases and the J segment 6 bases; nucleotides outside the gene matches: 10. Germline values: CDR1 MNHEY, CDR2 SMNVEV (reference sequence).

In this sample, this clonotype turned up many times. The V gene is TRBV9, the J gene TRBJ1-5, with 8 bases matching TRBD1. This CDR3 is built from 15 residues. From germline, CDR1 is SGDLS and CDR2 YYNGEE. Germline trimming cut 4 bases from V and 2 bases from J; bases unmatched to any gene: 5. The DNA for the CDR3 is TGTGCCAGCAGCACCGGACAGGGTGGCAATCAGCCCCAGCATTTT. Amino acid sequence: CASSTGQGGNQPQHF. Filled out from reference TRBV9 and TRBJ1-5, the complete variable domain reads DSGVTQTPKHLITATGQRVTLRCSPRSGDLSVYWYQQSLDQGLQFLIQYYNGEERAKGNILERFSAQQFPDLHSELNLSSLELGDSALYFCASSTGQGGNQPQHFGDGTRLSIL.

The chain is built from TRBV5-1 and TRBJ1-2; D might be TRBD1 (5 bases). The CDR3 spans 14 residues. Trimming took off 2 bases at V and 0 bases at J, with 8 bases between the two ends. CDR1 is SGHRS and CDR2 is YFSETQ in the germline V gene. CDR3 amino acids: CASSFAGTNYGYTF. In nucleotides, the CDR3 is TGCGCCAGCAGCTTCGCAGGGACTAACTATGGCTACACCTTC.

This clonotype came up a few times. V gene TRBV5-5 combines with J gene TRBJ2-3; no reliable D call. With 1 base removed from V and 3 bases from J, the gap between germline ends came to 9 bases. The CDR3 totals 14 residues. Germline-derived CDR1 and CDR2 are SGHKS and YYEKEE (reference sequence). The CDR3 sequence: CASSLLRNTDTQYF. CDR3 DNA sequence: TGTGCCAGCAGCTTGTTGAGGAATACAGATACGCAGTATTTT.

This clonotype appeared a few times. The gene calls are TRBV5-1 and TRBJ2-5, with a possible D match to TRBD1 (5 bases). Germline V CDR1 and CDR2: SGHRS, YFSETQ. Between the trimmed V and J ends, which lost 4 bases and 4 bases, there was a span of 14 bases. The CDR3 has 14 amino acids. In DNA form, the CDR3 reads TGCGCCAGCAGCCCATTAGATGGGGCAGAGACCCAGTACTTC. It translates to CASSPLDGAETQYF. Filled out from reference TRBV5-1 and TRBJ2-5, the complete variable domain reads KAGVTQTPRYLIKTRGQQVTLSCSPISGHRSVSWYQQTPGQGLQFLFEYFSETQRNKGNFPGRFSGRQFSNSRSEMNVSTLELGDSALYLCASSPLDGAETQYFGPGTRLLVL.

J is TRBJ2-7 and V is TRBV6-1; D perhaps matches TRBD1 (6 bases). V was shortened by 6 bases and J by 0 bases, with 12 bases between the two germline ends. Germline CDR1 and CDR2: MNHNS and SASEGT. This CDR3 spans 14 amino acids. The CDR3 DNA follows: TGTGCCAGCAGCTCTATACAGGGCTCCTACGAGCAGTACTTC. Translation: CASSSIQGSYEQYF.

This rearrangement joins TRBV12-3 or TRBV12-4 to TRBJ1-6; D unclear. CDR3 length: 12 residues. V was shortened by 4 bases and J by 9 bases, with 7 bases between the two germline ends. CDR3 sequence: CASSSNGSPLHF. The DNA of the CDR3 is TGTGCCAGCAGTTCGAACGGTTCACCCCTCCACTTT.

V is TRBV5-1 and J is TRBJ2-3; a weak D match, TRBD2 (6 bases). With 4 bases removed from V and 2 bases from J, the gap between germline ends came to 14 bases. This CDR3 is 15 amino acids long. Germline V lookup: CDR1 SGHRS, CDR2 YFSETQ. The CDR3 is CASSLGTQSTDTQYF. In DNA, the CDR3 is TGCGCCAGCAGCCTGGGGACTCAGTCCACAGATACGCAGTATTTT.

This clonotype was recorded many times. The chain uses TRBV28 and TRBJ2-1; TRBD2 is a possible D gene (6 bases). Trimming took 7 bases from V and 4 from J, leaving 14 bases between them. The germline V gene encodes CDR1 MDHEN and CDR2 SYDVKM. The CDR3 length is 14 residues. In DNA, the CDR3 is TGTGCCAGCATTCGGGGAGGCTCATACAATGAGCAGTTCTTC. Translation gives CASIRGGSYNEQFF.

This chain uses TRBV6-1 with TRBJ2-7; 7 bases match TRBD2. Germline trimming cut 6 bases from V and 0 bases from J; bases unmatched to any gene: 5. Per the germline V gene, CDR1 is MNHNS and CDR2 is SASEGT. The length of the CDR3 is 14 residues. The CDR3 is CASRMGGSSYEQYF. The CDR3 DNA follows: TGTGCCAGCAGGATGGGCGGGAGCTCCTACGAGCAGTACTTC.

This chain connects TRBV7-3 to TRBJ2-1, with TRBD1 as a possible D gene (5 bases). V lost 2 bases, J lost 5 bases, and 13 bases lay in between. The CDR3 loop spans 15 amino acids. Germline CDR1 is SGHTA and CDR2 is FQGTGA. The DNA for the CDR3 is TGTGCCAGCAGCTTAGGTTCCATAGGGGACAATGAGCAGTTCTTC. It specifies CASSLGSIGDNEQFF.

The rearrangement uses TRBV30 and TRBJ2-7; a possible D gene is TRBD1 (6 bases). The CDR3 extends over 13 amino acids. Trimming pared 7 bases from V and 2 bases from J, leaving 15 bases between. The germline V gene has CDR1 GTSNPN and CDR2 SVGIG (reference sequence). CDR3 residues: CAFRPGVAYEQYF. In DNA, the CDR3 is TGTGCCTTCCGTCCAGGGGTCGCCTACGAGCAGTACTTC.

The table lists this clonotype with a few counts. The J gene is TRBJ1-3, the V gene TRBV29-1; D unresolved. Trimming removed 3 bases at V and 4 bases at J, with 4 bases between. Germline CDR1 is SQVTM and CDR2 is ANQGSEA. The CDR3 is made up of 11 amino acids. The CDR3 loop reads CSVEKGNTIYF. The CDR3 DNA sequence: TGCAGCGTTGAGAAAGGAAACACCATATATTTT.

This clonotype was found a few times. The CDR3, as DNA: TGTGCCAGCAGTTCGTCGGGACAGGGCAACACTGAAGCTTTCTTT. This codes for CASSSSGQGNTEAFF. The V gene is TRBV28, the J gene TRBJ1-1, with 9 bases lining up with TRBD1. The CDR3 runs to 15 residues. Unmatched junction bases numbered 5, after V lost 4 bases and J lost 2 bases. Germline V lookup: CDR1 MDHEN, CDR2 SYDVKM.

This chain uses TRBV11-1 with TRBJ2-1; TRBD1 or TRBD2 may be the D gene (5 bases each). Germline CDR1 SGHAT, CDR2 FQDESV (reference sequence). The CDR3 sequence is 18 residues long. V lost 5 bases to trimming and J lost 4 bases, with 24 bases between them. The CDR3: CASSPGWDPNRPYNEQFF. CDR3 sequence (DNA): TGTGCCAGCAGCCCTGGATGGGACCCCAATAGACCTTACAATGAGCAGTTCTTC.

The chain combines TRBV10-3 with TRBJ2-7, with D possibly being TRBD1 (6 bases). Trimming left V 6 bases short and J 3 bases short, with 21 bases between. CDR1 and CDR2 from the germline V gene are ENHRY and SYGVKD. This CDR3 comprises 16 residues. The CDR3 reads CAIRKTQGTAIYEQYF. The CDR3 DNA reads as TGTGCCATCAGGAAAACCCAGGGGACGGCTATCTACGAGCAGTACTTC.